Listed here are 21 T cell receptor beta chains from one sample, sequenced in a study of monozygotic twins with inflammatory bowel disease. TCRdb reprocessed the 5' RACE reads, keeping one entry per CDR3 protein, no DNA. The table lists approximately 150,000 distinct CDR3 sequences, with roughly 7.4% in the top ten. Sequences were obtained from blood. The source of these receptors is a human donor with ulcerative colitis or Crohn's disease, or a healthy co-twin of an affected twin (not recorded which).

V and J are TRBV19 and TRBJ1-6; no DNA is available, so the TRBD1 call from TCRdb remains unchecked. Per the germline V gene, CDR1 is LNHDA and CDR2 is SQIVND (reference sequence). The CDR3 is 14 residues long. This chain's CDR3 is CASSYGTTNSPLHF.

The rearrangement uses TRBV27 and TRBJ1-1. The CDR3 consists of 16 residues. Germline-derived CDR1 and CDR2 are MNHEY and SMNVEV (reference sequence). Here the CDR3 reads CASSLSMTHSGTEAFF.

The chain couples TRBV12-3 or TRBV12-4 to TRBJ2-1; TCRdb indicates TRBD1, and absent DNA this call remains unverified. CDR3 length: 15 residues. Here the CDR3 reads CASSSGGASYNEQFF.

The chain couples TRBV19 to TRBJ2-1; TCRdb reports TRBD1, a call that lacks DNA to check it against. The CDR3 sequence is 16 residues long. The germline V gene has CDR1 LNHDA and CDR2 SQIVND (reference sequence). The CDR3 sequence is CASSRTGRYPYNEQFF. Using reference TRBV19 and TRBJ2-1 for the parts outside the CDR3, the full variable domain is DGGITQSPKYLFRKEGQNVTLSCEQNLNHDAMYWYRQDPGQGLRLIYYSQIVNDFQKGDIAEGYSVSREKKESFPLTVTSAQKNPTAFYLCASSRTGRYPYNEQFFGPGTRLTVL.

V is TRBV10-3 and J is TRBJ2-5; as DNA is missing, the TRBD2 call by TCRdb cannot be tested. Germline CDR1 is ENHRY and CDR2 is SYGVKD. This CDR3 comprises 14 residues. CDR3 in amino acids: CAISEGPSQETQYF.

The chain employs TRBV3-1 and TRBJ1-2. Germline V gene lookup returns CDR1 LGHDT and CDR2 YNNKEL (reference sequence). CDR3 length: 13 amino acids. CDR3 in amino acids: CASSPILGRGYTF.

The chain carries TRBV20-1 and TRBJ2-2. The CDR3 is made up of 13 amino acids. Germline V gives CDR1 DFQATT, CDR2 SNEGSKA (reference sequence). CDR3 sequence reads: CSAARPNTGVLFF.

The gene calls are TRBV27 and TRBJ1-3. This CDR3 is 11 amino acids long. Germline assignment: CDR1 MNHEY and CDR2 SMNVEV (reference sequence). This CDR3 reads CASSTGNTIYF.

This rearrangement joins TRBV11-2 to TRBJ2-5; with no DNA, the TCRdb D assignment of TRBD1 cannot be verified. Germline CDR1 SGHAT, CDR2 FQNNGV. The CDR3 has 16 amino acids. CDR3 residues: CASSSRTDGPLKTQYF.

This chain connects TRBV20-1 to TRBJ2-7. Germline CDR1 and CDR2: DFQATT and SNEGSKA (reference sequence). The CDR3 is 12 amino acids. The CDR3 loop reads CSATGIMDEQYF.

J is TRBJ2-7 and V is TRBV14. The germline V gene encodes CDR1 SGHDN and CDR2 FVKESK. The CDR3 covers 12 residues. This chain's CDR3 is CASSVDTYEQYF.

This rearrangement joins TRBV18 to TRBJ2-1; TCRdb returns TRBD2, unconfirmable since there is no DNA. Germline V CDR1 and CDR2: KGHSH, LQKENI. The CDR3 spans 16 residues. This CDR3 is CASSPGTSGSYNEQFF.

The CDR3 protein is CASSPPASGGYQETQYF. This chain links TRBV7-9 with TRBJ2-5; TCRdb's D call, TRBD2, is unchecked because there is no DNA. This CDR3 spans 17 amino acids. The germline V gene has CDR1 SEHNR and CDR2 FQNEAQ (reference sequence).

The gene calls are TRBV7-2 and TRBJ2-7; as DNA is missing, the TRBD2 call by TCRdb cannot be tested. Germline lookup yields CDR1 SGHTA and CDR2 FQGNSA. This CDR3 spans 13 amino acids. CDR3 region: CASSRLQEGEQYF.

This chain links TRBV19 with TRBJ2-2; with no DNA, the TCRdb D assignment of TRBD1 cannot be verified. The CDR3 has 19 amino acids. CDR1 and CDR2 from the germline V gene are LNHDA and SQIVND (reference sequence). CDR3 residues: CASSIETPGQGLSTGELFF. Based on the CDR3 plus reference TRBV19 and TRBJ2-2, the full variable domain is DGGITQSPKYLFRKEGQNVTLSCEQNLNHDAMYWYRQDPGQGLRLIYYSQIVNDFQKGDIAEGYSVSREKKESFPLTVTSAQKNPTAFYLCASSIETPGQGLSTGELFFGEGSRLTVL.

The genes are TRBV5-5 and TRBJ2-2; TCRdb gives TRBD1 as the D gene, but with no DNA this cannot be confirmed. This CDR3 comprises 16 residues. Germline-derived CDR1 and CDR2 are SGHKS and YYEKEE (reference sequence). The CDR3 sequence: CASSDPLRGNTGELFF.

This chain joins TRBV20-1 and TRBJ2-2; TCRdb's D gene call, TRBD2, goes unchecked for lack of DNA. CDR1 and CDR2 (germline): DFQATT, SNEGSKA (reference sequence). The CDR3 is 17 residues long. The CDR3 is CSAREMLAGGYTGELFF.

V is TRBV20-1 and J is TRBJ2-5; TCRdb calls TRBD1, which cannot be checked without DNA. Germline V CDR1 and CDR2: DFQATT, SNEGSKA (reference sequence). This CDR3 is built from 15 residues. The CDR3 region is CSALGPAGPLETQYF.

This chain links TRBV12-3 or TRBV12-4 with TRBJ1-5. This CDR3 contains 15 residues. The CDR3 protein is CASSSGGGNNQPQHF.

J is TRBJ2-3 and V is TRBV20-1. The germline CDR1 and CDR2 sequences are DFQATT and SNEGSKA (reference sequence). This CDR3 region has 13 residues. The CDR3 loop is CSASYSGTDTQYF.

The genes are TRBV20-1 and TRBJ2-7; TCRdb lists TRBD2, though no DNA is available to test this call. Per the germline V gene, CDR1 is DFQATT and CDR2 is SNEGSKA (reference sequence). The CDR3 is 15 amino acids. The CDR3 loop reads CSARAVAGPTYEQYF.